Listed below are T cell receptor beta chains from one sample, sequenced in a study of blood T cell repertoires in COVID-19. Sequenced by immunoSEQ multiplex PCR; TCRdb stores in-frame clones only, minus some. The sample lists 150,000 to 200,000 clones; more than 85% were seen once. Specimen: peripheral blood. These receptors all come from a man in his 70s with active or convalescent COVID-19. CDR3s include the opening cysteine and the closing phenylalanine or tryptophan. A D gene is named only where the DNA matches it firmly. Clone size is shown for a subset of rows, as once, few, many or a class of expanded clone.

NA,TRBV6-1,TRBJ1-2,TRBD1,TGTGCCAGCAGTGTAGGACAGGGGATCTACGTCTATGGCTACACCTTC,CASSVGQGIYVYGYTF
NA,TRBV5-1,TRBJ2-1,TRBD2,TGCGCCAGCAGCTTGGCCCCTAGCGGGAGGAATGAGCAGTTCTTC,CASSLAPSGRNEQFF
NA,TRBV5-4,TRBJ1-1,NA,TGTGCCAGCAGCCTCGCGGCGAACACTGAAGCTTTCTTT,CASSLAANTEAFF
NA,TRBV2,TRBJ1-5,NA,TGTGCCAGCAGTGATAAGCGTGCAGATCAGCCCCAGCATTTT,CASSDKRADQPQHF
NA,TRBV2,TRBJ2-3,TRBD1,TGTGCCAGCAGTGAAATGGACAGGGGGTTATCCCTCTGGACAGATACGCAGTATTTT,CASSEMDRGLSLWTDTQYF
NA,TRBV6-6,TRBJ2-2,TRBD1,TGTGCCAGCAGTCAGACAGGGCTAATATTCACCGGGGAGCTGTTTTTT,CASSQTGLIFTGELFF
NA,TRBV18,TRBJ2-4,TRBD2,TGTGCCAGCTCACTGGGACTAGCGGGAGCTATTCAGTACTTC,CASSLGLAGAIQYF
NA,TRBV28,TRBJ1-5,TRBD1,TGTGCCAGCAGTTTACAAGACAGGGTCCTCAATCAGCCCCAGCATTTT,CASSLQDRVLNQPQHF
NA,TRBV19,TRBJ1-1,TRBD1,TGTGCCAGTAGTATACTGACAGGGCGAGAAGCTTTCTTT,CASSILTGREAFF
NA,TRBV10-3,TRBJ2-7,TRBD1,TGTGCCATCAGCGGGACAGAGACTTACGAGCAGTACTTC,CAISGTETYEQYF
NA,TRBV6-1,TRBJ1-2,NA,TGTGCCAGCAGTGAAGCACACGACAGACCTACCTATGGCTACACCTTC,CASSEAHDRPTYGYTF
NA,TRBV2,TRBJ1-6,NA,TGTGCCAGCACGGGCGGGAATTCACCCCTCCACTTT,CASTGGNSPLHF
NA,TRBV5-4,TRBJ2-2,NA,TGTGCCAGCAGCTTGGTGGAGACCGGGGAGCTGTTTTTT,CASSLVETGELFF
NA,TRBV27,TRBJ2-7,NA,TGTGCCAGCAGTGTCCGCCAGGGTCTTGAGCAGTACTTC,CASSVRQGLEQYF
NA,TRBV5-1,TRBJ1-4,TRBD1,TGCGCCAGCAGCTCGGGACAGCGTAATGAAAAACTGTTTTTT,CASSSGQRNEKLFF
NA,TRBV9,TRBJ1-1,NA,TGTGCCAGCAGCGGACATCAGGGGCTCAACACTGAAGCTTTCTTT,CASSGHQGLNTEAFF
NA,TRBV28,TRBJ2-5,NA,TGTGCCAGCAGCCCCGGCAGGGGAGAGACCCAGTACTTC,CASSPGRGETQYF
NA,TRBV27,TRBJ2-2,NA,TGTGCCAGCAGTGTACAATCGCTAGTTTTAAGTCCCGGGGAGCTGTTTTTT,CASSVQSLVLSPGELFF
NA,TRBV5-4,TRBJ2-3,TRBD1,TGTGCCAGCAGCGGGGGACAGCCCAGCACAGATACGCAGTATTTT,CASSGGQPSTDTQYF
NA,TRBV27,TRBJ1-4,TRBD1,TGTGCCAGCGGAACAGGGGCAACTAATGAAAAACTGTTTTTT,CASGTGATNEKLFF
NA,TRBV9,TRBJ2-3,NA,TGTGCCAGCAGCGTTCTTAGTGCAGATACGCAGTATTTT,CASSVLSADTQYF
NA,TRBV11-2,TRBJ1-1,TRBD1,TGTGCCAGCAGTCGGGACAGGGCGGAAGCTTTCTTT,CASSRDRAEAFF
NA,TRBV7-2,TRBJ1-2,NA,TGTGCCAGCAGCCCACGGACATCAACGATCTATGGCTACACCTTC,CASSPRTSTIYGYTF
NA,TRBV19,TRBJ2-5,NA,TGTGCCAGTAGTATAGGTTCGGCGGCAGAGACCCAGTACTTC,CASSIGSAAETQYF
NA,TRBV3-1/TRBV3-2,TRBJ2-7,NA,TGTGCCAGCAGCCCACGGAGGGCCGGCTACGAGCAGTACTTC,CASSPRRAGYEQYF
NA,TRBV30,TRBJ2-3,TRBD2,TGTGCCTGGAGTACGGGACTAGCCGCAGATACGCAGTATTTT,CAWSTGLAADTQYF
NA,TRBV6-5,TRBJ2-1,TRBD2,TGTGCCAGCAGGGTGACTAGCGGGCTGAATGAGCAGTTCTTC,CASRVTSGLNEQFF
NA,TRBV3-1/TRBV3-2,TRBJ2-7,NA,TGTGCCAGCAGCCAAGTCCCTGGACTTTCCTACGAGCAGTACTTC,CASSQVPGLSYEQYF
NA,TRBV29-1,TRBJ2-1,TRBD2,TGCAGCACCAGGGCGGGAGGGCCCTACAATGAGCAGTTCTTC,CSTRAGGPYNEQFF
NA,TRBV29-1,TRBJ2-5,TRBD1,TGCAGCGTTACTGGACAGGGTCCAGAGACCCAGTACTTC,CSVTGQGPETQYF
NA,TRBV10-2,TRBJ1-4,NA,TGCGCCAGCGGAAGGGGGGGGAATGAAAAACTGTTTTTT,CASGRGGNEKLFF
NA,TRBV29-1,TRBJ1-3,NA,TGCAGCGTTGATGTAGGGAGCGCTGGAAACACCATATATTTT,CSVDVGSAGNTIYF
NA,TRBV5-1,TRBJ2-3,NA,TGCGCCAGCAGCTTGGACGTAGGCAGGGGCACAGATACGCAGTATTTT,CASSLDVGRGTDTQYF
NA,TRBV23-1,TRBJ2-1,TRBD1,TGCGCCAGCAGTCACATAGACAGGGGTTACAATGAGCAGTTCTTC,CASSHIDRGYNEQFF
NA,TRBV30,TRBJ2-5,TRBD1,TGTGCCTGCCTCGGACAGGGGCAAGAGACCCAGTACTTC,CACLGQGQETQYF
NA,TRBV4-1,TRBJ2-1,NA,TGCGCCAGCAGCCAAGATCGCGACAGCACTTACAATGAGCAGTTCTTC,CASSQDRDSTYNEQFF
NA,TRBV28,TRBJ2-7,NA,TGTGCCAGCAGTCAACGACGCAGGGAGCAGTACTTC,CASSQRRREQYF
once,TRBV29-1,TRBJ1-2,TRBD1,TGCAGCGTTGAAGAGAGGTCCCTATACAGGGGGCGGGAAGGCTACACCTTC,CSVEERSLYRGREGYTF
NA,TRBV18,TRBJ2-3,TRBD2,TGTGCCAGCTCACCCGGACTAGCGGGAGCCCCTAGCACAGATACGCAGTATTTT,CASSPGLAGAPSTDTQYF
NA,TRBV9,TRBJ2-3,NA,TGTGCCAGCAGCGTAGGGCCTCTGCCAGATACGCAGTATTTT,CASSVGPLPDTQYF
NA,TRBV28,TRBJ1-4,NA,TGTGCCAGCAGGGACAGCCTTTTTAATGAAAAACTGTTTTTT,CASRDSLFNEKLFF
NA,TRBV10-1,TRBJ1-4,TRBD1,TGCGCCAGCAGTGACTCCCGGGACAGTGGGTCTTACGGAAAACTGTTTTTT,CASSDSRDSGSYGKLFF
NA,TRBV2,TRBJ1-5,TRBD1,TGTGCCAGCAGTCTGGACAGGGCTAGGCAGCCCCAGCATTTT,CASSLDRARQPQHF